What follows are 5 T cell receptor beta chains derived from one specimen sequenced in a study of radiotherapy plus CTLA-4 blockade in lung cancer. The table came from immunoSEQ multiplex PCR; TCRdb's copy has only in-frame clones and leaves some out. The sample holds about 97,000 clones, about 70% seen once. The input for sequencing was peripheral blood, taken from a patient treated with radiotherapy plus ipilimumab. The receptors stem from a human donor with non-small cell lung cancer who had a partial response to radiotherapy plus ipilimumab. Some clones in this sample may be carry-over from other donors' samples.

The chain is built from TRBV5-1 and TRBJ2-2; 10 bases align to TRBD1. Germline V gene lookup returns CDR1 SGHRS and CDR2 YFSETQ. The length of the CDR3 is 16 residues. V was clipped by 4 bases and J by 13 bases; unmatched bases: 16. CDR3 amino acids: CASSRRQDRGDGGLFF. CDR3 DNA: TGCGCCAGCAGCAGAAGACAGGACAGGGGGGACGGAGGGCTGTTTTTT.

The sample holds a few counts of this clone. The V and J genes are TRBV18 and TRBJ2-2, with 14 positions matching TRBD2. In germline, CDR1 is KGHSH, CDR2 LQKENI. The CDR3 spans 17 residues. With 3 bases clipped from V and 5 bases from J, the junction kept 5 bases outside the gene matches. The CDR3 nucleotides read TGTGCCAGCTCACCGGGACTAGCGGGAGCGGGAACCGGGGAGCTGTTTTTT. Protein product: CASSPGLAGAGTGELFF.

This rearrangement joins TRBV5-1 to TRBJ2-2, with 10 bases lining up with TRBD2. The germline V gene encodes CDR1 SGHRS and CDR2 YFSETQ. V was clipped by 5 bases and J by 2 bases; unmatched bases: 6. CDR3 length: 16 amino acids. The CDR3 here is CASSRTSGTNTGELFF. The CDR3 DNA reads TGCGCCAGCAGTCGGACTAGCGGTACTAACACCGGGGAGCTGTTTTTT. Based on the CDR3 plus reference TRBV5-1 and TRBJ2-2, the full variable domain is KAGVTQTPRYLIKTRGQQVTLSCSPISGHRSVSWYQQTPGQGLQFLFEYFSETQRNKGNFPGRFSGRQFSNSRSEMNVSTLELGDSALYLCASSRTSGTNTGELFFGEGSRLTVL.

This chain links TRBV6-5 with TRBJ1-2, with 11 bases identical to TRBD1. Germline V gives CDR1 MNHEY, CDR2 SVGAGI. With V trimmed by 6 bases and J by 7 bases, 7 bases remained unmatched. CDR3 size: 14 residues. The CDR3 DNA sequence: TGTGCCAGCAGCACCGGGACAGGGGGAGTTGGCTACACCTTC. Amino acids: CASSTGTGGVGYTF.

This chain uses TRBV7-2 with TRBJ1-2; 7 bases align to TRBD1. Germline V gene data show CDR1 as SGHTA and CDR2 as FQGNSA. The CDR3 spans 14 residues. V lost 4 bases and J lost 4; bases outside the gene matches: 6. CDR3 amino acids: CASSSVGTAYGYTF. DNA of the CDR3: TGTGCCAGCAGCTCCGTGGGGACAGCCTATGGCTACACCTTC. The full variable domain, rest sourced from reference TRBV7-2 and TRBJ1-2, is GAGVSQSPSNKVTEKGKDVELRCDPISGHTALYWYRQSLGQGLEFLIYFQGNSAPDKSGLPSDRFSAERTGGSVSTLTIQRTQQEDSAVYLCASSSVGTAYGYTFGSGTRLTVV.